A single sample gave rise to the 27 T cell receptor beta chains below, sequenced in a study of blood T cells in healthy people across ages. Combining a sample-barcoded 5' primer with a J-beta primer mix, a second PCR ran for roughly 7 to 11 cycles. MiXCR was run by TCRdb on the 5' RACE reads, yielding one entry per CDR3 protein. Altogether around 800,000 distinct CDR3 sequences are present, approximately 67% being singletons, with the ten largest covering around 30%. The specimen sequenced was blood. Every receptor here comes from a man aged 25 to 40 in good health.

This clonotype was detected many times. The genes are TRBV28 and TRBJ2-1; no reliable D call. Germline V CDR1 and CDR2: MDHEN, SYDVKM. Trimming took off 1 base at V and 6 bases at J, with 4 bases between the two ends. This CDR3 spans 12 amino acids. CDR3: CASSLSANEQFF. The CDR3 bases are TGTGCCAGCAGTTTATCGGCCAATGAGCAGTTCTTC. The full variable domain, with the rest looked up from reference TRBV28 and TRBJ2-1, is DVKVTQSSRYLVKRTGEKVFLECVQDMDHENMFWYRQDPGLGLRLIYFSYDVKMKEKGDIPEGYSVSREKKERFSLILESASTNQTSMYLCASSLSANEQFFGPGTRLTVL.

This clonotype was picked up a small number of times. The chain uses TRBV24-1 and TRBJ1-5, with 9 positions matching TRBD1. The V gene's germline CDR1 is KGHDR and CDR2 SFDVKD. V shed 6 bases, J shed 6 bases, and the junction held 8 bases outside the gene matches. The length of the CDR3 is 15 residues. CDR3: CATSPGTGWSQPQHF. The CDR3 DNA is TGTGCCACCAGTCCCGGGACAGGGTGGTCTCAGCCCCAGCATTTT.

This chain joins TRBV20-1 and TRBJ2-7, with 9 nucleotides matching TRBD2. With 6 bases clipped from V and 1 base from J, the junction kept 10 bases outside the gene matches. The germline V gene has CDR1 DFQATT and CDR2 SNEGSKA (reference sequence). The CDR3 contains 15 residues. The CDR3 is CSALKTSGRSYEQYF. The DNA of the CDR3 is TGCAGTGCCCTAAAAACTAGCGGGCGATCCTACGAGCAGTACTTC.

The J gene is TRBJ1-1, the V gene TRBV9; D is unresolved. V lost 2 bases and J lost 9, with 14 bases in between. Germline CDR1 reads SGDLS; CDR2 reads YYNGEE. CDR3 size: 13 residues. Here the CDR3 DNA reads TGTGCCAGCAGCGTGGGAGGAGGAAGAAAAGCTTTCTTT. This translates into CASSVGGGRKAFF.

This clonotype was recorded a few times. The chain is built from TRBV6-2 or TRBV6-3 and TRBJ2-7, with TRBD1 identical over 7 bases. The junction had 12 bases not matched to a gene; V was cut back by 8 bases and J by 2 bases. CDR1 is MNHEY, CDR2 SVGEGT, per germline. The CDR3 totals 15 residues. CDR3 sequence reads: CASLDPQDRTYEQYF. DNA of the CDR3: TGTGCCAGCCTAGACCCCCAGGACAGGACCTACGAGCAGTACTTC.

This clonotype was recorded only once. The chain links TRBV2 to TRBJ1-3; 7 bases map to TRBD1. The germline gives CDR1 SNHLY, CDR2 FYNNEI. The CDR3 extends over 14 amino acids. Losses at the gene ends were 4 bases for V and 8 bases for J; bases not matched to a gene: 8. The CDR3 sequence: CASSVQGLEDTIYF. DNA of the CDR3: TGTGCCAGCAGTGTACAGGGGTTGGAGGACACCATATATTTT.

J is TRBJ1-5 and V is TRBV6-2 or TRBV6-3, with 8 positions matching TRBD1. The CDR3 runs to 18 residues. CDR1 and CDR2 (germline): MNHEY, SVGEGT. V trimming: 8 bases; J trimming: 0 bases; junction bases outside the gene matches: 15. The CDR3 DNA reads TGTGCCAGCCGTTCCCGGGCGGACAGGGCGGATAGCAATCAGCCCCAGCATTTT. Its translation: CASRSRADRADSNQPQHF.

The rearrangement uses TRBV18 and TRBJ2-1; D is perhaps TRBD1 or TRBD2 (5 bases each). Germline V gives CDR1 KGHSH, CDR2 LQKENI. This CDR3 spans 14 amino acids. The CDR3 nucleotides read TGTGCGTCGGGGACGGAGCTTTCCTACAATGAGCAGTTCTTC. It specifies CASGTELSYNEQFF.

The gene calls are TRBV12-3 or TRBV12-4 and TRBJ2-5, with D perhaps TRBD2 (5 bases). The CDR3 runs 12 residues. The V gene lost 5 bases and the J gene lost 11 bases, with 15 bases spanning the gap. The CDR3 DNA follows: TGTGCCAGCAGTCAAAACATGGGAGAGCAGTACTTC. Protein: CASSQNMGEQYF.

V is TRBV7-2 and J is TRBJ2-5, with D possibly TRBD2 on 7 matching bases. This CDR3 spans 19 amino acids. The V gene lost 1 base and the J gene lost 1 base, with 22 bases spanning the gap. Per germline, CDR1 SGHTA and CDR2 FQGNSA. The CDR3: CASSLVGGLTGGLQETQYF. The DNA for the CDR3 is TGTGCCAGCAGCTTAGTGGGGGGACTAACGGGGGGCCTCCAAGAGACCCAGTACTTC. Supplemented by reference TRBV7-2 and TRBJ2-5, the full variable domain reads GAGVSQSPSNKVTEKGKDVELRCDPISGHTALYWYRQSLGQGLEFLIYFQGNSAPDKSGLPSDRFSAERTGGSVSTLTIQRTQQEDSAVYLCASSLVGGLTGGLQETQYFGPGTRLLVL.

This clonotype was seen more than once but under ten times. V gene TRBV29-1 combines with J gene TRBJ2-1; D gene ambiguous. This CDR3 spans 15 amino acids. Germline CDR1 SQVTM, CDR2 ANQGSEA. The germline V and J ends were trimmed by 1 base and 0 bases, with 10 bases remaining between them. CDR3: CSVEGSPSSYNEQFF. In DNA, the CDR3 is TGCAGCGTTGAAGGGTCCCCGAGCTCCTACAATGAGCAGTTCTTC.

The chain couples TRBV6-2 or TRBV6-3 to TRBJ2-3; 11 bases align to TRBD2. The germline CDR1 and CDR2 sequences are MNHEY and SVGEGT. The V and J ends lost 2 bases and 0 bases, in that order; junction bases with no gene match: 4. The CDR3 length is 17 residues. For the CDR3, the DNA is TGTGCCAGCAGTTACACGGGACTAGCGGTTAGCACAGATACGCAGTATTTT. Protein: CASSYTGLAVSTDTQYF.

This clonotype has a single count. CDR3 loop: CATSDSGASGGDNEQFF. CDR3 DNA sequence: TGTGCCACCAGTGATAGTGGGGCTAGCGGGGGGGACAATGAGCAGTTCTTC. The chain uses TRBV24-1 and TRBJ2-1, with TRBD2 matching over 12 bases. Germline V gives CDR1 KGHDR, CDR2 SFDVKD. V shed 3 bases and J 5 bases; nucleotides not matched to a gene: 7. The CDR3 extends over 17 amino acids.

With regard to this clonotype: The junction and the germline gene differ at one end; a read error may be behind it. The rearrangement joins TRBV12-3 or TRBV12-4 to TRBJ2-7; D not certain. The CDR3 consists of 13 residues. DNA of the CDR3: TGTGCCAACAGTTTAAATGGGGTGCACGAGCAGTACTTC. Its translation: CANSLNGVHEQYF.

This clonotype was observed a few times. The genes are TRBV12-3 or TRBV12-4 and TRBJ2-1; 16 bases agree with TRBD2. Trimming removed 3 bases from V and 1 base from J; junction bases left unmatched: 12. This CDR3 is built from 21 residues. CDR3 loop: CASSFRPGLAGGLRSYNEQFF. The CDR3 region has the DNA TGTGCCAGCAGTTTCCGACCGGGACTAGCGGGGGGGCTGAGGTCCTACAATGAGCAGTTCTTC.

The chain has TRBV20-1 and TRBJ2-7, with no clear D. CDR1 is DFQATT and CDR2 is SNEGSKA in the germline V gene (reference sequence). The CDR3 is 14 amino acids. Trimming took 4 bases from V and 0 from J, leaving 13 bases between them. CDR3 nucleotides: TGCAGTGCTATTGGAAGCCCTAGCTCCTACGAGCAGTACTTC. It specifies CSAIGSPSSYEQYF.

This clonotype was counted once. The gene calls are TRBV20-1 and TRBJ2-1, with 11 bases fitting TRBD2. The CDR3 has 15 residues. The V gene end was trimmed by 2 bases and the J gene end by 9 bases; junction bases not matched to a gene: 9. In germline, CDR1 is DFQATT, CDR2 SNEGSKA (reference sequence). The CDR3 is CSARPTSGELGEQFF. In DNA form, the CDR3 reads TGCAGTGCTAGACCGACTAGCGGGGAATTGGGTGAGCAGTTCTTC.

Here the CDR3 reads CASSQPRDYVNYGYTF. The CDR3 DNA reads TGCGCCAGCAGCCAACCCCGCGACTATGTGAACTATGGCTACACCTTC. V gene TRBV4-1 combines with J gene TRBJ1-2; D is unresolved. CDR3 length: 16 residues. Between the trimmed V and J ends, which lost 2 bases and 2 bases, there was a span of 15 bases. Per germline, CDR1 MGHRA and CDR2 YSYEKL.

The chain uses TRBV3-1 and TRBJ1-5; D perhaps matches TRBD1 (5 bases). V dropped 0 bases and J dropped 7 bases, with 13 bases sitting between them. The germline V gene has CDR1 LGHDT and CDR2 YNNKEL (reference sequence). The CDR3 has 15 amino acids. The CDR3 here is CASSQERGGEQPQHF. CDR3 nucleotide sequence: TGTGCCAGCAGCCAAGAAAGGGGTGGCGAACAGCCCCAGCATTTT.

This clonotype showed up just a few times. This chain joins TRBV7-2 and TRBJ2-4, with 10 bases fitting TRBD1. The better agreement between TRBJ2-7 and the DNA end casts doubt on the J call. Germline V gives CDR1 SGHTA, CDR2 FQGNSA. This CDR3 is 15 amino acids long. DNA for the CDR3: TGTGCCAGCAGCCTGGGGGACAGGGGTTCGTACGAGCAGTACTTC. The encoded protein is CASSLGDRGSYEQYF.

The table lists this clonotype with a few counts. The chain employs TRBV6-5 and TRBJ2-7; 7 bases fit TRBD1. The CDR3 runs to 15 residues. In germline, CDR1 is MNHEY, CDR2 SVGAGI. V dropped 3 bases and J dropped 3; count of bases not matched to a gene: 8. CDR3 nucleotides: TGTGCCAGCAGTTATCACCGACAGGGCGACTACGAGCAGTACTTC. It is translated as CASSYHRQGDYEQYF.

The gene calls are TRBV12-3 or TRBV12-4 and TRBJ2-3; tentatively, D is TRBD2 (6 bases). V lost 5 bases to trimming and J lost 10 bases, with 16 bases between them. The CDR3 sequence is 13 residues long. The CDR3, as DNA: TGTGCCAGCAGTGGTGGGGGACTGGCCCCGCAGTATTTT. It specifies CASSGGGLAPQYF.

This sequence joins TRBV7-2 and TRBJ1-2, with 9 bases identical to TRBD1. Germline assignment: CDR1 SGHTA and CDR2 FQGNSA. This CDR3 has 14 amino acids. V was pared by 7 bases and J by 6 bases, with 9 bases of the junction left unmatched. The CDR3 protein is CASTMGTGRDGYTF. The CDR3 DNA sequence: TGTGCCAGCACCATGGGGACAGGGAGAGATGGCTACACCTTC.

CDR3 residues: CASSLTGPPDTQYF. The DNA of the CDR3 is TGCGCCAGCAGCTTGACAGGGCCGCCGGATACGCAGTATTTT. This rearrangement joins TRBV5-1 to TRBJ2-3; tentatively, D is TRBD1 (6 bases). The V gene's germline CDR1 is SGHRS and CDR2 YFSETQ. This CDR3 has 14 amino acids. The V gene lost 1 base and the J gene lost 6 bases, with 12 bases spanning the gap.

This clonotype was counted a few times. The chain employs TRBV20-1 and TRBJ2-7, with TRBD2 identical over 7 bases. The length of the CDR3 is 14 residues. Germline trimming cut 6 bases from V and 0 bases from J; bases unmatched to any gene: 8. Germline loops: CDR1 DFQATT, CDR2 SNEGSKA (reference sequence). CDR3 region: CSANTGLTSYEQYF. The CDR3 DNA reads TGCAGTGCCAACACGGGACTAACCTCCTACGAGCAGTACTTC.

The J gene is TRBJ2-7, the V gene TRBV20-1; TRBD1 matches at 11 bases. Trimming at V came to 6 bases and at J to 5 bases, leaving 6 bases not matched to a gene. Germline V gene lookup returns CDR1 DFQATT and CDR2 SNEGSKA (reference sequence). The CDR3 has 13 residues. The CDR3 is CSARTGGENEQYF. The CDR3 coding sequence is TGCAGTGCGCGGACAGGGGGCGAGAACGAGCAGTACTTC.

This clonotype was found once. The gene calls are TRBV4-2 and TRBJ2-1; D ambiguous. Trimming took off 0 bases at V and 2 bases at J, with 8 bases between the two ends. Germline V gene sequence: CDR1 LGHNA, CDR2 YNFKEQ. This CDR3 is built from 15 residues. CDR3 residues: CASSQDRKPYNEQFF. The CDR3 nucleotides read TGTGCCAGCAGCCAAGATCGGAAGCCCTACAATGAGCAGTTCTTC.